A selection of T cell receptor beta chains follows, all from one sample in a study of blood T cells in healthy people across ages. TCRdb reprocessed the 5' RACE reads via MiXCR and lists one record per CDR3 protein. The table has about 720,000 distinct CDR3 sequences, 20% to 25% seen once. The source material was blood. The receptor set was obtained from a man in his 70s in good health. The CDR3 runs from the conserved cysteine through the conserved F or W. Clone size is given for some rows only: seen once, a few or many times, or a class if the clone is expanded.

V gene	clone size	J gene	CDR3 protein
TRBV7-6	few	TRBJ2-3	CASSLEVTRSTDTQYF
TRBV2	NA	TRBJ1-2	CASSECQGCGYTF
TRBV12-3/TRBV12-4	NA	TRBJ1-5	CASSGDGDNQPQHF
TRBV28	NA	TRBJ1-2	CATSSGINYGYTF
TRBV5-1	NA	TRBJ1-2	CASSRDHTSDYGYTF
TRBV6-5	NA	TRBJ1-4	CATRLAPNEKLVF
TRBV19	few	TRBJ2-1	CASNQGAYNEQFF
TRBV7-9	NA	TRBJ1-2	CASSFGGRSLTMDGYTF
TRBV20-1	NA	TRBJ2-1	CSASRLAGSHNEQFF
TRBV6-7	NA	TRBJ1-5	CAPEGTGAQPQHF
TRBV2	NA	TRBJ2-2	CATDREGPNTRELFF
TRBV5-6	few	TRBJ2-3	CASSLSGGPRTDTQYF
TRBV20-1	NA	TRBJ1-5	CSASRPGNNQPQHF
TRBV11-2	NA	TRBJ1-1	CASSLLGQGAMNTEAFF
TRBV19	few	TRBJ1-5	CASSMGGQPQHF
TRBV5-1	NA	TRBJ1-2	CASSLEVGRGIGYTF
TRBV20-1	few	TRBJ2-5	CMGQNQETQYF
TRBV12-3/TRBV12-4	NA	TRBJ2-7	CASSLSQAYEQYF
TRBV4-1	NA	NA	CASSQDLGGMIQETQFF
TRBV14	few	TRBJ2-7	CASSQLASYEQYF
TRBV7-8	few	TRBJ2-3	CASSLVRAGASPVNTDTQYF
TRBV29-1	NA	TRBJ2-3	CSVELAGGPPDTQYF
TRBV6-4	NA	TRBJ2-3	CASSDSKGGNTDTQYF
TRBV15	NA	TRBJ1-3	CATSRAQTGAGNTIYF
TRBV20-1	few	TRBJ1-1	CGATGDWAFF
TRBV30	NA	TRBJ1-2	CAWSGGEGYTF
TRBV18	NA	TRBJ2-6	CASSPGPERANVLTF
TRBV20-1	NA	TRBJ1-4	CSARNEKLFF
TRBV7-9	NA	TRBJ2-3	CASSSLEADTQYF
TRBV6-6	NA	TRBJ1-2	CASIPTGSYGYTF
TRBV6-1	NA	TRBJ2-5	CASSEASGGGETQYF
TRBV9	NA	TRBJ1-4	CASSPRDQGGEKLFF